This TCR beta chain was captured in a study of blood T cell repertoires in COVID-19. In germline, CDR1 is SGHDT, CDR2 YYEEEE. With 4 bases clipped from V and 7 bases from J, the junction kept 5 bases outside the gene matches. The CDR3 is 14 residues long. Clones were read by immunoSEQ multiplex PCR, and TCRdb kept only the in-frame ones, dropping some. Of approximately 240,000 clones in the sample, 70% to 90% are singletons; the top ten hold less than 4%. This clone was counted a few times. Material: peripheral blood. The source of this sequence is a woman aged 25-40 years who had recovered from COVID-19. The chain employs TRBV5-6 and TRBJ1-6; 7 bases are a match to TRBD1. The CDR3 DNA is TGTGCCAGCAGCCGAGACAGGGCCAATTCACCCCTCCACTTT. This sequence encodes CASSRDRANSPLHF.